The clone carrying this T cell receptor (beta chain) turned up a few times. The antigen is unknown. This specimen belongs to a study of post-analysis software for immune sequencing data. Background on the study: Patients had relapsing-remitting, secondary progressive or progressive-relapsing multiple sclerosis; some lacked subtype. Study-wide results and caveats: The normalized Chao1 diversity of multiple sclerosis patients was significantly lower than that of controls. Roughly 5 TRBV segments were significantly more frequent in patients than in controls. TRBV5-6, TRBV5-1 and TRBV20-1 were among these segments. Under the F measure, samples that were prepared in one batch clustered strongly together.

Presence of unique molecular identifiers characterized the TCR beta cDNA libraries. Yield was 450,000 to 650,000 cDNA molecules from 1 to 10 million T cells. TCRdb re-called the PCR reads through MiXCR, storing one row per CDR3 protein. The sample yields 650,000 to 900,000 distinct CDR3 sequences, 46% seen once. Trimming removed 0 bases at V and 4 bases at J, with 7 bases between. Germline CDR1 MGHRA, CDR2 YSYEKL. The CDR3 extends over 13 amino acids. The origin of this receptor is a girl between 5 and 17 years old with multiple sclerosis. The V call is TRBV4-1, the J call TRBJ2-7; D call uncertain. The sample taken for sequencing was blood. The CDR3 spells CASSQESVYEQYF. In DNA form, the CDR3 reads TGCGCCAGCAGCCAAGAAAGTGTTTACGAGCAGTACTTC.